This TCR beta chain was sequenced during a study of patients and donors after allogeneic stem cell transplantation. This clonotype was seen only a few times. The CDR3 sequence is 15 residues long. V was pared by 7 bases and J by 2 bases, with 5 bases of the junction left unmatched. Using its own MiXCR run on the RT-PCR reads, TCRdb lists one record per CDR3 protein. This table has 900,000 to 1,000,000 distinct CDR3 sequences, around 17% appearing once. V is TRBV12-3 or TRBV12-4 and J is TRBJ2-3, with 11 bases that match TRBD2. The clonotype originates from a human donor who was either an allogeneic HSCT recipient or a stem cell or donor lymphocyte infusion donor (not recorded which). It is not recorded whose cells these are; they may come from a transplant donor. Sequenced sample: blood, either unsorted or a sorted T cell fraction (not recorded which). In DNA, the CDR3 is TGTGCCAGCAAAGGGACTAGCGGACACACAGATACGCAGTATTTT. Its protein is CASKGTSGHTDTQYF.